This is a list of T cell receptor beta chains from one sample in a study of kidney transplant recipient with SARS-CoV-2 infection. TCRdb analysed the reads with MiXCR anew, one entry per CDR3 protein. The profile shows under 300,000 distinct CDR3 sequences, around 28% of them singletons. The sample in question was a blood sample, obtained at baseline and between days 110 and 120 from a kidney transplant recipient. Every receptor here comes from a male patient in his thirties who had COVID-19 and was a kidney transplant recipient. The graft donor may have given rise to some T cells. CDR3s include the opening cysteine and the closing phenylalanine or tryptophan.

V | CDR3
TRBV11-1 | CASNARRNNQPQHF
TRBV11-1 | CASSLGSADEQFF
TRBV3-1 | CASSAEAPISIRTEAFF
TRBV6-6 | CASSPYPGGRKTYGYTF
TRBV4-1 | CASSQAGGGNTIYF
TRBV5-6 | CASGYSNSRKTYGYTF
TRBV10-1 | CASSPSGESYEQYF
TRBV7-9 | CTSSSRLAGTQETQYF
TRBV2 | CASSDSRVDTQYF
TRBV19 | CASNTAISGNTIYF
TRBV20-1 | CSARSALTVYNEQFF
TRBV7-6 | CASSQRGDNEKLFF
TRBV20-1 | CSAYKPGGDTEAFF
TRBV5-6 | CASSLADAVVYGYTF
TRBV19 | CASSTGERFTEAFF
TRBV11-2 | CASSLGQGFNQPQHF
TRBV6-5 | CASRRTGSPEAFF
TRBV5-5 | CASPRSVSRKTYGYTF
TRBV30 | CAWTTMRYRKTYGYTF
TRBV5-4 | CASRTDVPGKTYGYTF
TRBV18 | CASSQTPGQGVGYTF
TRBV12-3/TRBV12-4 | CASSRNRTAGKTYGYTF
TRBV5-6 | CASSTQLNRGPSEKLFF
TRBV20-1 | CSARVLTGVETQYF
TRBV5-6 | CASYRSNSRKTYGYTF
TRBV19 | CASSMDRGGNQPQHF
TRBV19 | CASSAYRDTGELFF
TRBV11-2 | CASTQLRNTEAFF
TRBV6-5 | CASSLTGINPSYGHTF
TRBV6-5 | CASIFQGGTNQPQHF
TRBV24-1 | CATSERNSTRKTYGYTF
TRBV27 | CASSQTGQFNEKLFF
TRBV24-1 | CATSFGRSTRKTYGYTF
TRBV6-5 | CASSEKWDRAEKLFF
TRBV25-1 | CASSEWGPTHTGELFF
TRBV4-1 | CASSLTPGQGKTGELFF
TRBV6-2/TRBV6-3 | CASSYRVAGGPKEQFF
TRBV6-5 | CASSTSWAYGYTF
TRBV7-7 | CVSSRLLGPRFDEQFF
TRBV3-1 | CASSPGIVSGGETQYF